This T cell receptor beta chain was sequenced during a study of blood T cell repertoires in COVID-19. Study as a whole: The United States, Italy and Spain provided the acute and convalescent COVID-19 samples. Sources were T cells, B-cell-depleted T cells, or PBMCs; the material itself was cDNA or gDNA.

Germline-derived CDR1 and CDR2 are LGHNA and YSLEER. The CDR3 is made up of 15 amino acids. V lost 2 bases, J lost 2 bases, and 4 bases stayed unmatched. As originally analysed: Estimation of nucleated cell counts relied on the amplification of reference gene primers. Assay: immunoSEQ multiplex PCR; the TCRdb copy retains only in-frame clones and omits some. V, J and clone size were drawn from that table, and D and trimming were deduced from the DNA. Among about 55,000 clones listed, 85% were seen once. The sample consisted of peripheral blood. The TCR sequence derives from a human donor in a cohort sampled during active COVID-19. This chain joins TRBV4-3 and TRBJ2-7, with 9 bases aligning to TRBD2. The chain's CDR3 is CASSQQSGGTYEQYF. Written as DNA, the CDR3 is TGCGCCAGCAGCCAACAAAGCGGGGGGACCTACGAGCAGTACTTC.